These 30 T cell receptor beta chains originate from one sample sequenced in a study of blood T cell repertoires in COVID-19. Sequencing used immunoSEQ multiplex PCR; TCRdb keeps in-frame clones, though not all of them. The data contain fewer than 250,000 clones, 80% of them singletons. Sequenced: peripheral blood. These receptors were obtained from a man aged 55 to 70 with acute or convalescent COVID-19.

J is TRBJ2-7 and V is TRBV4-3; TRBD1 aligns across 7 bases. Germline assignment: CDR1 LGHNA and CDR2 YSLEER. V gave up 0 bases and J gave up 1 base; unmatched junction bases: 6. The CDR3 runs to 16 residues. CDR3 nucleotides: TGCGCCAGCAGCCAAGATCTTGGGACAGTTTCCTACGAGCAGTACTTC. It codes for CASSQDLGTVSYEQYF.

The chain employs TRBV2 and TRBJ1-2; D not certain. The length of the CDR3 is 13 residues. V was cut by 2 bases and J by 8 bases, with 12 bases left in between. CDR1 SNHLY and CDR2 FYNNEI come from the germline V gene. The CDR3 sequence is CASSERAPGGYTF. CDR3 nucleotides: TGTGCCAGCAGTGAACGGGCCCCGGGGGGCTACACCTTC. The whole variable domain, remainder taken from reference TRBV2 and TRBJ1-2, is EPEVTQTPSHQVTQMGQEVILRCVPISNHLYFYWYRQILGQKVEFLVSFYNNEISEKSEIFDDQFSVERPDGSNFTLKIRSTKLEDSAMYFCASSERAPGGYTFGSGTRLTVV.

For the CDR3, the DNA is TGTGCCACCAGCAGAGAGGGGCCTTTAGCTAACTATGGCTACACCTTC. Translation: CATSREGPLANYGYTF. The chain combines TRBV15 with TRBJ1-2; D possibly corresponds to TRBD1 (5 bases). This CDR3 region has 16 residues. V was pared by 0 bases and J by 0 bases, with 11 bases between. Looked up from germline, CDR1 is LNHNV and CDR2 is YYDKDF (reference sequence). The full variable domain, in which reference TRBV15 and TRBJ1-2 provide the parts outside the CDR3, is DAMVIQNPRYQVTQFGKPVTLSCSQTLNHNVMYWYQQKSSQAPKLLFHYYDKDFNNEADTPDNFQSRRPNTSFCFLDIRSPGLGDTAMYLCATSREGPLANYGYTFGSGTRLTVV.

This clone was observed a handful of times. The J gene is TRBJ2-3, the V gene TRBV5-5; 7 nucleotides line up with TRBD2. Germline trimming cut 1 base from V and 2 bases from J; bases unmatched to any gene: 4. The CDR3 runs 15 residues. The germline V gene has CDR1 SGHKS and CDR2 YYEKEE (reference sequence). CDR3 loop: CASSLPRENTDTQYF. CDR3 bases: TGTGCCAGCAGCTTGCCGCGGGAGAACACAGATACGCAGTATTTT.

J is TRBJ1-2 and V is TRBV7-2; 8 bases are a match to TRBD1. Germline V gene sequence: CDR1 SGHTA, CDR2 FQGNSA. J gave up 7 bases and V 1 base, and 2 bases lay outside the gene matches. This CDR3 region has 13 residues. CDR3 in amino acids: CASSLGTGLGYTF. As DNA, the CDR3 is TGTGCCAGCAGCTTAGGGACAGGGCTTGGCTACACCTTC. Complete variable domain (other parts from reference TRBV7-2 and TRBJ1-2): GAGVSQSPSNKVTEKGKDVELRCDPISGHTALYWYRQSLGQGLEFLIYFQGNSAPDKSGLPSDRFSAERTGGSVSTLTIQRTQQEDSAVYLCASSLGTGLGYTFGSGTRLTVV.

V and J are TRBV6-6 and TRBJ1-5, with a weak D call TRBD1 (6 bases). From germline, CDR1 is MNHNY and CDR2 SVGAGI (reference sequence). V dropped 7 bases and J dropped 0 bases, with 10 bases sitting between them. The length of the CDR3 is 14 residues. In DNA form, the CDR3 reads TGTGCCAGCACGGACAGTATTAGCAATCAGCCCCAGCATTTT. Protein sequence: CASTDSISNQPQHF.

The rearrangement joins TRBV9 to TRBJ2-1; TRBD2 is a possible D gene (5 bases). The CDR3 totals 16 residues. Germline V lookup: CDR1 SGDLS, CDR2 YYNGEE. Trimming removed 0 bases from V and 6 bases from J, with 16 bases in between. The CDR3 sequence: CASSVARGAVPNEQFF. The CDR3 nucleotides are TGTGCCAGCAGCGTAGCACGGGGAGCCGTGCCCAATGAGCAGTTCTTC.

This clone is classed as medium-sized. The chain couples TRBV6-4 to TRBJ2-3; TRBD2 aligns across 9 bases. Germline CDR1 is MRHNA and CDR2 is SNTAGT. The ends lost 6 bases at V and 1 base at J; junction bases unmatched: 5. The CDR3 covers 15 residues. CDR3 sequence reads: CASSSTSGGTDTQYF. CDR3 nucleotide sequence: TGTGCCAGCAGCTCGACTAGCGGAGGCACAGATACGCAGTATTTT.

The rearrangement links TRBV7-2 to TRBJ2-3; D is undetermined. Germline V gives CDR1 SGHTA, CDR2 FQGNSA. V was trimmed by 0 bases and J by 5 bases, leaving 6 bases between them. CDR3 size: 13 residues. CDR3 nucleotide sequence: TGTGCCAGCAGCTTAGCGCGTGAAGATACGCAGTATTTT. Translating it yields CASSLAREDTQYF.

The CDR3 DNA reads TGTGCCAGCAGTGCGAATCGGGACAGCCTTCTTTCACCCCTCCACTTT. It codes for CASSANRDSLLSPLHF. V is TRBV6-1 and J is TRBJ1-6; 7 positions agree with TRBD1. In germline, CDR1 is MNHNS, CDR2 SASEGT. This CDR3 is built from 16 residues. J was trimmed by 9 bases and V by 4 bases; bases with no gene match: 12.

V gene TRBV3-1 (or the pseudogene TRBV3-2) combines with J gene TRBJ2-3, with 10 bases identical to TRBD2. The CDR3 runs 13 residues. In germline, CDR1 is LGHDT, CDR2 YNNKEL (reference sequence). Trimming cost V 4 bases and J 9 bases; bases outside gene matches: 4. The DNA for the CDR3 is TGTGCCAGCAGCCCGCGAGCGGGAGGGACGCAGTATTTT. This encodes CASSPRAGGTQYF.

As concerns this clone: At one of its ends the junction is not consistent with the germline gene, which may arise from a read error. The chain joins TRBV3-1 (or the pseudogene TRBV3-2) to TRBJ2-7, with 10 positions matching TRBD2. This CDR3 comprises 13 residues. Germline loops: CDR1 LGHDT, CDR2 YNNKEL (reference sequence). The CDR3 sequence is CASSLPGTSEQYF. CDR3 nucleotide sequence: TGTGCCAGCAGCCTACCCGGGACTAGCGAGCAGTACTTT.

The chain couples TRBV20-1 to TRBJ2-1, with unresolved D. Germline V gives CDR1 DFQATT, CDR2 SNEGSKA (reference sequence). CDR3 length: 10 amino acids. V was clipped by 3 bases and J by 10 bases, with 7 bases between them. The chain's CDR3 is CSARLREQFF. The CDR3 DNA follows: TGCAGTGCTAGGTTGCGCGAGCAGTTCTTC.

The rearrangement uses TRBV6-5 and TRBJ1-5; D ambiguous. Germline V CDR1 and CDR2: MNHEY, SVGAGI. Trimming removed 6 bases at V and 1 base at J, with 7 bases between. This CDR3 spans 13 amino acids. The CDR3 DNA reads TGTGCCAGCAGCCCCACAAGCAATCAGCCCCAGCATTTT. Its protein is CASSPTSNQPQHF.

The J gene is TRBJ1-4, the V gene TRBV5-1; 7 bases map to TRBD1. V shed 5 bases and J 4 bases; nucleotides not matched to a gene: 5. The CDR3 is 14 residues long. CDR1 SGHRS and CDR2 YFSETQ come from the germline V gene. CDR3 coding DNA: TGCGCCAGCAGTTCGGGACAGCTTAATGAAAAACTGTTTTTT. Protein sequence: CASSSGQLNEKLFF.

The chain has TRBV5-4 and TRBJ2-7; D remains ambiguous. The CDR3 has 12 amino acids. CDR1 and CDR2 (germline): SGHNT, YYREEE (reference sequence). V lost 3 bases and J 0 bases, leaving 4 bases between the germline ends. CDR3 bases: TGTGCCAGCAGCTCAGACTCCTACGAGCAGTACTTC. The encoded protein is CASSSDSYEQYF.

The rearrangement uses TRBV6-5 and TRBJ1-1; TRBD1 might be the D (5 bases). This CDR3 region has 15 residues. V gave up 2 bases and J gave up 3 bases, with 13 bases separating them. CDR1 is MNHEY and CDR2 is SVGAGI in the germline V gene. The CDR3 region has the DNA TGTGCCAGCAGTTACGGAGACAGTTCATACACTGAAGCTTTCTTT. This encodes CASSYGDSSYTEAFF.

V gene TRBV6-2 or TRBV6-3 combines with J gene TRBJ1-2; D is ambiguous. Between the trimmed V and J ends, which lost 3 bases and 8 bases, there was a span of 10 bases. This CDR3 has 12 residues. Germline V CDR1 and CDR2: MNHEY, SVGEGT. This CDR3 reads CASSYASAGYTF. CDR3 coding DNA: TGTGCCAGCAGTTATGCGTCCGCAGGCTACACCTTC.

CDR3 sequence (DNA): TGTGCCAGCATCTCGCCAGGGTGGGGCAATCAGCCCCAGCATTTT. Translating gives CASISPGWGNQPQHF. The chain uses TRBV27 and TRBJ1-5; tentatively, D is TRBD1 (5 bases). V was trimmed by 7 bases and J by 2 bases, leaving 15 bases between them. The CDR3 extends over 15 amino acids. The germline gives CDR1 MNHEY, CDR2 SMNVEV (reference sequence).

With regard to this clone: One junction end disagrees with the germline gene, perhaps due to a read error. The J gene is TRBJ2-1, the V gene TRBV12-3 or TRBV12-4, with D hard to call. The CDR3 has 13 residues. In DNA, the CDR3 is TGTGCCAGCAGTTCTTTTCTAGGATTGGAGCCGTTCTTC. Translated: CASSSFLGLEPFF.

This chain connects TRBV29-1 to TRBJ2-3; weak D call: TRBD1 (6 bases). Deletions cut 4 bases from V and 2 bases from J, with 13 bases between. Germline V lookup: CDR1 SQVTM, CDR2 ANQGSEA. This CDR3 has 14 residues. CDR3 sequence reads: CSVATGSPTDTQYF. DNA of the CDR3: TGCAGCGTTGCAACAGGGTCCCCCACAGATACGCAGTATTTT.

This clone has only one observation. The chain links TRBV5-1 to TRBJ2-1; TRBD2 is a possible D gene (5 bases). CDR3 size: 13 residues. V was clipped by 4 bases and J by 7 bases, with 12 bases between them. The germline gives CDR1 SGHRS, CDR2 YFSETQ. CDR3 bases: TGCGCCAGCAGCGCCCGAGGCGGGAATGAGCAGTTCTTC. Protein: CASSARGGNEQFF. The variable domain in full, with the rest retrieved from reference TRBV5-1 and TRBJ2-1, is KAGVTQTPRYLIKTRGQQVTLSCSPISGHRSVSWYQQTPGQGLQFLFEYFSETQRNKGNFPGRFSGRQFSNSRSEMNVSTLELGDSALYLCASSARGGNEQFFGPGTRLTVL.

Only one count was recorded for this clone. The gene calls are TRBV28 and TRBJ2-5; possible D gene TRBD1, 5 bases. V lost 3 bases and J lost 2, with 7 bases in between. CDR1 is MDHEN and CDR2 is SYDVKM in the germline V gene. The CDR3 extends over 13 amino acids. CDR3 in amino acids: CASSLGHQETQYF. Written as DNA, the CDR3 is TGTGCCAGCAGTTTGGGGCATCAAGAGACCCAGTACTTC.

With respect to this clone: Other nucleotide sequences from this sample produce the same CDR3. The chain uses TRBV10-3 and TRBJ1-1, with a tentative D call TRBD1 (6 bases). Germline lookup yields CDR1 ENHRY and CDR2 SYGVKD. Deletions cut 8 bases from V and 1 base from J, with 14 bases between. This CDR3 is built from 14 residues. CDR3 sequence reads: CAIRGGARNTEAFF. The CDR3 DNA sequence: TGTGCCATCCGGGGGGGGGCGAGGAACACTGAAGCTTTCTTT.

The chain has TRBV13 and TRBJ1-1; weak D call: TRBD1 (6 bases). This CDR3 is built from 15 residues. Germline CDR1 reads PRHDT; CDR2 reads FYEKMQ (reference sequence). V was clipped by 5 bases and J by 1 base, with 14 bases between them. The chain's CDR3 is CASSQQGVGNTEAFF. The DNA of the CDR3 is TGTGCCAGCAGCCAACAGGGAGTAGGGAACACTGAAGCTTTCTTT.

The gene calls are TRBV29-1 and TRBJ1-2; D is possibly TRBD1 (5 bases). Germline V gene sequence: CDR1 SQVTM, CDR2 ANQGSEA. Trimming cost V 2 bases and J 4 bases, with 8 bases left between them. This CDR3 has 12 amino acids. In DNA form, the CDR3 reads TGCAGCGTTGAACGGGGGACCTATGGCTACACCTTC. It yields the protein CSVERGTYGYTF.

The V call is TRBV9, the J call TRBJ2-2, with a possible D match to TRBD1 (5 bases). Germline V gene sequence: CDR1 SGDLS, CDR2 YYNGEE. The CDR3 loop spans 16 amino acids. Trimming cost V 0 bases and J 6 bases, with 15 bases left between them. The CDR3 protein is CASSVGLGASPGELFF. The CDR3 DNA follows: TGTGCCAGCAGCGTAGGATTAGGGGCGTCCCCCGGGGAGCTGTTTTTT. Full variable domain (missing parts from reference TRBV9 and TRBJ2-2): DSGVTQTPKHLITATGQRVTLRCSPRSGDLSVYWYQQSLDQGLQFLIQYYNGEERAKGNILERFSAQQFPDLHSELNLSSLELGDSALYFCASSVGLGASPGELFFGEGSRLTVL.

CDR3 sequence: CATSDHEKGGGRGYTF. CDR3 DNA sequence: TGTGCCACCAGTGACCACGAAAAAGGGGGCGGGCGTGGCTACACCTTC. This chain connects TRBV24-1 to TRBJ1-2; 7 bases line up with TRBD1. After removal of 4 bases from V and 7 bases from J, the junction contained 14 bases not matched to a gene. This CDR3 spans 16 amino acids. Germline lookup yields CDR1 KGHDR and CDR2 SFDVKD.

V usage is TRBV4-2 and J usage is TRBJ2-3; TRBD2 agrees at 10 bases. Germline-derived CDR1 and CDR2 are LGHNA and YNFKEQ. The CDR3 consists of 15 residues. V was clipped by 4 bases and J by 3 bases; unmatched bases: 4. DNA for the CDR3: TGTGCCAGCAGCCCGGGACTAGCGTGGACAGATACGCAGTATTTT. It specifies CASSPGLAWTDTQYF.

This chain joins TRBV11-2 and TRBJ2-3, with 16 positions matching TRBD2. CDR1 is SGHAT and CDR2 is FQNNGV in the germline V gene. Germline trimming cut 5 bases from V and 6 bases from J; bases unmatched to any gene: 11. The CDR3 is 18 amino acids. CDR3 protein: CASSLQGTSGGAWDTQYF. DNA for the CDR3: TGTGCCAGCAGCCTCCAAGGGACTAGCGGGGGGGCATGGGATACGCAGTATTTT.